The 10 T cell receptor beta chains below were found in one sample sequenced in a study of blood T cell repertoires in COVID-19. Clones were sequenced by immunoSEQ multiplex PCR, and TCRdb holds only the in-frame ones, with some missing. Here the sample spans about 30,000 clones, 88% being singletons. The material sequenced was peripheral blood. The origin of the receptors is a human donor in a cohort sampled during active COVID-19.

The rearrangement joins TRBV19 to TRBJ2-7; 7 positions match TRBD2. The V gene's germline CDR1 is LNHDA and CDR2 SQIVND (reference sequence). The CDR3 has 15 amino acids. V trimming: 3 bases; J trimming: 2 bases; junction bases outside the gene matches: 7. The CDR3 loop reads CASSIYLAATYEQYF. CDR3 nucleotides: TGTGCCAGTAGTATCTATCTAGCGGCAACCTACGAGCAGTACTTC.

This chain uses TRBV4-2 with TRBJ2-7; D is undetermined. V lost 4 bases to trimming and J lost 3 bases, with 10 bases between them. Germline V gene sequence: CDR1 LGHNA, CDR2 YNFKEQ. The CDR3 is made up of 13 amino acids. The CDR3 region has the DNA TGTGCCAGCAGCCCCACCCCCGGCTACGAGCAGTACTTC. Translation: CASSPTPGYEQYF.

This chain uses TRBV25-1 with TRBJ2-3; 7 bases are shared with TRBD2. The germline gives CDR1 MGHDK, CDR2 SYGVNS. V lost 7 bases, J lost 4 bases, and 11 bases stayed unmatched. The CDR3 consists of 15 residues. CDR3 sequence (DNA): TGTGCCAGCACCCAACCTGGGCGGGGGTCAGATACGCAGTATTTT. Translation gives CASTQPGRGSDTQYF.

This sequence joins TRBV12-5 and TRBJ2-3, with 8 positions matching TRBD2. The CDR3 covers 18 residues. From germline, CDR1 is LGHNT and CDR2 FRNRAP. J gave up 2 bases and V 7 bases, and 17 bases lay outside the gene matches. The CDR3 region has the DNA TGTGCTAGTGCTACCCCTGTCCAGGCGGGGGGACCCACAGATACGCAGTATTTT. Translation: CASATPVQAGGPTDTQYF.

This clone occurred once. This rearrangement joins TRBV6-6 to TRBJ1-2, with TRBD1 matching over 12 bases. Germline-derived CDR1 and CDR2 are MNHNY and SVGAGI (reference sequence). The CDR3 has 14 residues. The J segment lost 6 bases and the V segment lost 6 bases, leaving 5 bases of the junction unmatched. The CDR3 DNA reads as TGTGCCAGCAGCCGGGACAGGGGGCGCGATGGCTACACCTTC. The encoded protein is CASSRDRGRDGYTF.

This clone was seen only a few times. The chain couples TRBV5-8 to TRBJ1-6; possibly TRBD1 for D (6 bases). V shed 5 bases and J shed 6 bases, with 9 bases lying between them. CDR3 size: 13 residues. Germline CDR1 and CDR2: SGHTS and YDEGEE. CDR3 loop: CASRGQTNSPLHF. CDR3 DNA: TGTGCCAGCAGAGGACAGACTAATTCACCCCTCCACTTT.

The chain couples TRBV2 to TRBJ2-3, with TRBD2 matching 8 bases. V lost 8 bases and J lost 5; bases outside the gene matches: 9. The CDR3 length is 14 residues. CDR1 is SNHLY, CDR2 FYNNEI, per germline. The CDR3 nucleotides read TGTGCCAGCGACCGGGGGGGCTCCGAAGATACGCAGTATTTT. Its translation: CASDRGGSEDTQYF.

The chain links TRBV7-3 to TRBJ2-2; 12 nucleotides match TRBD2. CDR1 and CDR2 (germline): SGHTA, FQGTGA. The CDR3 sequence is 16 residues long. Trimming cost V 5 bases and J 6 bases; bases outside gene matches: 7. CDR3: CASSPTSGGLAGELFF. CDR3 sequence (DNA): TGTGCCAGCAGCCCCACTAGCGGGGGGTTAGCCGGGGAGCTGTTTTTT.

This clone was counted once. The V and J genes are TRBV4-2 and TRBJ2-6, with D uncertain. Germline assignment: CDR1 LGHNA and CDR2 YNFKEQ. Trimming took 2 bases from V and 0 from J, leaving 8 bases between them. This CDR3 is 16 amino acids long. The CDR3 reads CASSQMPGSGANVLTF. Here the CDR3 DNA reads TGTGCCAGCAGCCAAATGCCGGGCTCTGGGGCCAACGTCCTGACTTTC.

This clone has only a few counts. The rearrangement links TRBV2 to TRBJ2-3, with TRBD2 matching over 11 bases. The CDR3 contains 14 residues. Trimming at V came to 6 bases and at J to 1 base, leaving 0 bases not matched to a gene. Germline V gene lookup returns CDR1 SNHLY and CDR2 FYNNEI. The CDR3 spells CASRTSGGTDTQYF. DNA of the CDR3: TGTGCCAGCAGGACTAGCGGGGGCACAGATACGCAGTATTTT.